The present entry profiles one TCR beta chain with its context. The antigen is unknown. TCR beta libraries were built with iRepertoire HTBI primers and Arm-PCR of CDR3 regions. TCRdb called the multiplex PCR reads again in MiXCR, with one record for every CDR3 protein. The sample carries roughly 500,000 distinct CDR3 sequences, around 20% recorded once. The time point is: persistent/refractory GD, antithyroid drugs over 5 years with positive TRAb. The TCR library used RNA extracted from PBMCs. This sample is drawn from a study of regulatory T cells in long-lasting Graves disease. Study at large: The study counted Graves' disease as persistent given over 5 years of antithyroid drugs and positive TSH receptor antibodies.

The study, taken as a whole, reports: TCR diversity was lower in persistent than newly diagnosed Graves' disease. Thyroid tissue went unstudied; only peripheral blood was examined.

This TCR derives from a female donor with Graves disease. The sample was peripheral blood mononuclear cells (PBMCs), taken when the disease was refractory, from a patient treated with antithyroid drugs.

Here the CDR3 reads CASSFPENTQYF. CDR3 coding DNA: TGTGCCAGCAGCTTTCCGGAGAATACGCAGTATTTT. This rearrangement joins TRBV7-3 to TRBJ2-3; D gene uncertain. Trimming left V 3 bases short and J 7 bases short, with 8 bases between. The length of the CDR3 is 12 residues. Germline V gives CDR1 SGHTA, CDR2 FQGTGA.